This T cell receptor beta chain was captured in a study of blood T cell repertoires in COVID-19. Study-level background: COVID-19 samples, acute and convalescent, were from the United States, Italy and Spain.

The CDR3 length is 14 residues. J lost 4 bases, V lost 6 bases, and 9 bases had no gene match. Germline V gene lookup returns CDR1 MNHEY and CDR2 SMNVEV (reference sequence). The cohort comprised adults aged about 18 to 100 years residing in 20 to 25 US areas. Clinical history as reported by participants underpinned cohort assignment. Per the original methods: Amplified reference gene primers provided the basis for estimating nucleated cell counts. Some clones are missing from TCRdb's copy, which holds only in-frame ones; the method was immunoSEQ multiplex PCR. V and J calls and clone size come straight from that table; D and trimming were deduced from the DNA. The profile shows hundreds of thousands of clones, around nine tenths of them singletons.

This chain uses TRBV27 with TRBJ2-7; 7 nucleotides match TRBD1. Sequenced input: PBMCs or T cells enriched from blood (not recorded which). The sequence was obtained from a woman aged 35 to 49 who had recovered from COVID-19. The CDR3 spells CASRPTGWGYEQYF. The CDR3 DNA reads as TGTGCCAGCAGACCGACAGGGTGGGGGTACGAGCAGTACTTC.